This TCR beta chain was captured in a study of beta chain features in type 1 diabetes. Study findings and constraints: All four CD4+ subsets of Type 1 diabetes patients contained TCRB CDR3s that were moderately but significantly shorter.

What was sequenced were expressed TCRB transcripts, since all of the isolated RNA had been reverse transcribed. The protocol was immunoSEQ multiplex PCR, while the TCRdb copy is restricted to in-frame clones and leaves out a portion. This table holds fewer than 450,000 clones, roughly 14% found once. Concerning this clone itself: Its target is unknown.

Germline CDR1 is SGDLS and CDR2 is YYNGEE. Trimming removed 4 bases from V and 8 bases from J, with 16 bases in between. The CDR3 is 14 residues long. The TCR originated in a woman between 18 and 30 years old with type 1 diabetes. Sequencing used naive CD4+ T cells from blood. The chain couples TRBV9 to TRBJ2-1, with a tentative D call TRBD2 (6 bases). The CDR3 spells CASSPGGRRDEQFF. The CDR3 nucleotides read TGTGCCAGCAGCCCGGGCGGACGGAGGGATGAGCAGTTCTTC.